This is a list of T cell receptor beta chains from one sample in a study of shared clonotypes between healthy human individuals. Produced via immunoSEQ multiplex PCR; TCRdb's table is partial and in-frame only. The sample contains about 2.3 million clones, 85% to 95% of which appear only once. Sequencing used naive CD4+ T cells from PBMCs. These receptors originate from a man between 18 and 35 years old in good health. Some clones in this sample may be carry-over from other donors' samples. Both conserved end residues are part of each CDR3. Each record gives: J gene, clone size, D gene, V gene, CDR3 DNA, CDR3 protein. D genes are given only for firm matches. Some rows have no size entry. The others give once, few or many, or a class for an expanded clone.

>TRBJ1-5|-|TRBD1|TRBV19
TGTGCCAGTACCCGGGACAGGGGTATTCAGCCCCAGCATTTT
CASTRDRGIQPQHF
>TRBJ2-2|-|TRBD2|TRBV9
TGTGCCAGCAGCGTAGATGGCGGGAGGGCCCTTACCGGGGAGCTGTTTTTT
CASSVDGGRALTGELFF
>TRBJ2-6|-|-|TRBV27
TGTGCCAGCAGTTTGAATGGGATCTCTGGGGCCAACGTCCTGACTTTC
CASSLNGISGANVLTF
>TRBJ2-7|-|TRBD2|TRBV28
TGTGCCAGCACCCTTGGGCTAGCGGGGATTACGGGGCAGTACTTC
CASTLGLAGITGQYF
>TRBJ2-7|-|-|TRBV14
TGTGCCAGCAGCCAAGACCAATACCCTCATTTTTACGAGCAGTACTTC
CASSQDQYPHFYEQYF
>TRBJ1-2|-|TRBD1|TRBV28
TGTGCCAGCCGGACAGGGGGCGACTATGGCTACACCTTC
CASRTGGDYGYTF
>TRBJ1-5|-|TRBD1|TRBV5-1
TGCGCCAGCAGCCTAGGGACAGGCGGCAATCAGCCCCAGCATTTT
CASSLGTGGNQPQHF
>TRBJ1-3|once|-|TRBV5-4
TGTGCCAGCAGCTTGTCCGGCCAGAGAAACACCATATATTTT
CASSLSGQRNTIYF
>TRBJ1-6|once|-|TRBV28
TGTGCCAGCAGTCTAACCTATGAATCACCCCTCCACTTT
CASSLTYESPLHF
>TRBJ2-3|-|TRBD2|TRBV5-1
TGCGCCAGCAGCTTAGCGGGAGATGTGACAGATACGCAGTATTTT
CASSLAGDVTDTQYF
>TRBJ1-2|-|TRBD1|TRBV19
TGTGCCAGTAGTATCCCACCCAGGGACAGCAGAATCTTC
CASSIPPRDSRIF
>TRBJ2-7|-|TRBD1|TRBV2
TGTGCCAGCAGCCGGCGGGGGACAGGGGGTTACGAGCAGTACTTC
CASSRRGTGGYEQYF
>TRBJ2-1|-|TRBD2|TRBV5-1
TGCGCCAGCAGCCCTAGCGGGAGTCGGCCCTACAATGAGCAGTTCTTC
CASSPSGSRPYNEQFF
>TRBJ1-6|once|-|TRBV27
TGTGCCAGCAGCTCGTCCCAGGGGCTAAATTCACCCCTCCACTTT
CASSSSQGLNSPLHF
>TRBJ1-1|few|-|TRBV29-1
TGCAGCGTTGGGTTCCTCACTGAAGCTTTCTTT
CSVGFLTEAFF
>TRBJ1-2|-|-|TRBV19
TGTGCCAGTAGTAACAACCGGGGCCCCCTCGGCTACACCTTC
CASSNNRGPLGYTF
>TRBJ2-1|-|TRBD2|TRBV29-1
TGCAGCGTTGGAAGAGCGGGAGACTACAATGAGCAGTTCTTC
CSVGRAGDYNEQFF
>TRBJ2-3|-|-|TRBV5-1
TGCGCCAGCAGCCGGGGGACAGATACGCAGTATTTT
CASSRGTDTQYF
>TRBJ2-7|-|-|TRBV19
TGTGCCAGTAGTCTCAGCAGGACTGTCCACGAGCAGTACTTC
CASSLSRTVHEQYF
>TRBJ1-1|-|-|TRBV15
TGTGCCACCAGCCTACCCCCGGGACCCATGAGCACTGAAGCTTTCTTT
CATSLPPGPMSTEAFF
>TRBJ2-4|-|-|TRBV5-6
TGTGCCAGCAGCTTCTGGGACCCGGTGTTC
CASSFWDPVF
>TRBJ1-5|-|-|TRBV5-1
TGCGCCAGCAGCTTGGATCCTTCAGGAGGTCAGCCCCAGCATTTT
CASSLDPSGGQPQHF
>TRBJ2-7|-|-|TRBV4-3
TGCGCCAGCAGCCAGTCTACGGGCGCCCCCAGGGACCACGAGCAGTACTTC
CASSQSTGAPRDHEQYF
>TRBJ2-1|-|-|TRBV5-1
TGCGCCAGCAGCTTGGAAGCGGATTACAATGAGCAGTTCTTC
CASSLEADYNEQFF
>TRBJ1-2|-|-|TRBV28
TGTGCCAGCACCACGACACTGAACTATGGCTACACCTTC
CASTTTLNYGYTF
>TRBJ2-6|-|-|TRBV6-5
TGTGCCAGCAGTTCCTCAGGGAGCTCTGGGGCCAACGTCCTGACTTTC
CASSSSGSSGANVLTF
>TRBJ2-7|-|-|TRBV28
TGTGCCAGCACCGATACACAGGGGGGACTATACGAGCAGTACTTC
CASTDTQGGLYEQYF
>TRBJ2-3|-|TRBD1|TRBV5-6
TGTGCCAGCAGCTTGGCCAATGTTTTCGGGACAGGGGCAACAGATACGCAGTATTTT
CASSLANVFGTGATDTQYF
>TRBJ2-5|-|-|TRBV11-2
TGTGCCAGCAGCTTAGATGTCAGACAAGAGACCCAGTACTTC
CASSLDVRQETQYF
>TRBJ1-1|-|-|TRBV14
TGTGCCAGCAGCCAAGATTCGGGCAGGACTGAAGCTTTCTTT
CASSQDSGRTEAFF
>TRBJ1-6|-|-|TRBV7-2
TGTGCCAGCAGCTTCGACAGGACTTATTCACCCCTCCACTTT
CASSFDRTYSPLHF
>TRBJ1-3|-|-|TRBV7-3
TGTGCCAGCAGCCCAACGGGGGGCAGTGGAAACACCATATATTTT
CASSPTGGSGNTIYF
>TRBJ2-6|-|TRBD1|TRBV2
TGTGCCAGCAGCCCGGGACAGGGGGCTTCTGGGGCCAACGTCCTGACTTTC
CASSPGQGASGANVLTF
>TRBJ2-3|-|TRBD1|TRBV7-9
TGTGCCAGCAGCAGGACAGGGGATACGCAGTATTTT
CASSRTGDTQYF
>TRBJ2-7|-|-|TRBV5-1
TGCGCCAGCAGCTTGGGGCAGTTACTCTCCTACGAGCAGTACTTC
CASSLGQLLSYEQYF
>TRBJ2-7|-|TRBD2|TRBV30
TGTGCCTGGACCGGGACTAGCAACGAGCAGTACTTC
CAWTGTSNEQYF
>TRBJ1-4|-|TRBD1|TRBV6-6
TGTGCCAGCAGTTACACGACAGGGGGTGCTGAAAAACTGTTTTTT
CASSYTTGGAEKLFF
>TRBJ2-7|once|-|TRBV6-6
TGTGCCAGCAGTCGGGATAATATAGGCTACGAGCAGTACTTC
CASSRDNIGYEQYF
>TRBJ2-3|-|-|TRBV6-1
TGTGCCAGCAGTGAAGCCTGGGGGGCTAGCACAGATACGCAGTATTTT
CASSEAWGASTDTQYF
>TRBJ2-7|-|TRBD1|TRBV27
TGTGCCAGCGGTCGACAGGGATCCTCCTACGAGCAGTACTTC
CASGRQGSSYEQYF
>TRBJ1-5|once|TRBD1|TRBV18
TGTGCCAGCTCACCAACAGGGGCAAATCAGCCCCAGCATTTT
CASSPTGANQPQHF
>TRBJ1-1|-|TRBD1|TRBV28
TGTGCCAGCAGCCCCAGGGGGGGGACTGAAGCTTTCTTT
CASSPRGGTEAFF
>TRBJ1-5|-|TRBD1|TRBV12-5
TGTGCTAGTGGTGAGGGACAGGCTAGCAATCAGCCCCAGCATTTT
CASGEGQASNQPQHF
>TRBJ2-3|-|TRBD2|TRBV7-2
TGTGCCAGCAGCTTAGTCGGCGGGAGTGCCACAGATACGCAGTATTTT
CASSLVGGSATDTQYF
>TRBJ2-2|-|-|TRBV5-1
TGCGCCAGCAGCTTGACTGATAACACCGGGGAGCTGTTTTTT
CASSLTDNTGELFF
>TRBJ2-7|-|-|TRBV6-1
TGTGCCAGCAGTGAAGCTCCCAGGGTCGAGCAGTACTTC
CASSEAPRVEQYF
>TRBJ1-4|-|-|TRBV4-1
TGCGCCAGCTCTCGGTATGTCGGCGCAACTAATGAAAAACTGTTTTTT
CASSRYVGATNEKLFF